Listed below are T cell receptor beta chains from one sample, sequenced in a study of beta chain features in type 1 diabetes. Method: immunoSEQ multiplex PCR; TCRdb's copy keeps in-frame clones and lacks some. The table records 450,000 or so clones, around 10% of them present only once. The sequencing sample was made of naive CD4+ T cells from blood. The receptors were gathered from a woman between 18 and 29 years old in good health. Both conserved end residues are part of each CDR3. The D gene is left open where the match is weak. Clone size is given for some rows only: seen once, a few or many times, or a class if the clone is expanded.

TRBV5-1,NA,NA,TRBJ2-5,TGCGCCAGCATACCGACAGGTGGGGAGACCCAGTACTTC,CASIPTGGETQYF
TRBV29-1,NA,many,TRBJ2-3,TGCAGCGTCGGGAGTACGCAGTATTTT,CSVGSTQYF
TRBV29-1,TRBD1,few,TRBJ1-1,TGCAGCGCTTCGGGACAGGGACGAAACCCTGAAGCTTTCTTT,CSASGQGRNPEAFF
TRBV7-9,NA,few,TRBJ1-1,TGTGCCAGCAGCTCCCAAGTGAACACTGAAGCTTTCTTT,CASSSQVNTEAFF
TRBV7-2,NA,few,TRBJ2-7,TGTGCCAGCAGCTTAGACAGGGTCTACGAGCAGTACTTC,CASSLDRVYEQYF
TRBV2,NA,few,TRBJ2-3,TGTGCCAGCAGTGAAGGCAGTCTCAACACAGATACGCAGTATTTT,CASSEGSLNTDTQYF
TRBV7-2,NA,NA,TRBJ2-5,TGTGCCAGCAGCTCGAGGCGTGAGACCCAGTACTTC,CASSSRRETQYF
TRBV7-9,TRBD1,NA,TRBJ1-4,TGTGCCAGCAGCTCCCGGGACAGTCCCTGGAAACTGTTTTTT,CASSSRDSPWKLFF
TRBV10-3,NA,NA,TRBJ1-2,TGTGCCATCAAGCAGGGTGACTATGGCTACACCTTC,CAIKQGDYGYTF
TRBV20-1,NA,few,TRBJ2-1,TGCAGTGCTAAGGGGTACAATGAGCAGTTCTTC,CSAKGYNEQFF
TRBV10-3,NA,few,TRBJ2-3,TGTGCCATCAGTGAAAAGGGTTCCTTCACAGATACGCAGTATTTT,CAISEKGSFTDTQYF
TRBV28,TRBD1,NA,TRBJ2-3,TGTGCCAGCAGTTTACTGCAGGGGGCAGGAGATACGCAGTATTTT,CASSLLQGAGDTQYF
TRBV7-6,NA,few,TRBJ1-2,TGTGCCAGCAGCGTTGACAGAAACTATGGCTACACCTTC,CASSVDRNYGYTF
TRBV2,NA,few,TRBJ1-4,TGTGCCAGCAAGAGACAGCTTAATGAAAAACTGTTTTTT,CASKRQLNEKLFF
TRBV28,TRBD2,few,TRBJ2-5,TGTGCCAGCAGTCCCCACCCAGGGACTAGCGGGGTTCAAGAGACCCAGTACTTC,CASSPHPGTSGVQETQYF
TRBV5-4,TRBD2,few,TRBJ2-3,TGTGCCAGCAGCCTCGGACTAGCAACAGATACGCAGTATTTT,CASSLGLATDTQYF
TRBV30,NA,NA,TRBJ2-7,TGTGCCTGGAGGGAGGGGTCCATACGATTC,CAWREGSIRF
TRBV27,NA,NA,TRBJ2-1,TGTGCCAGCCATGGTAGTATGGGATCCTACAATGAGCAGTTCTTC,CASHGSMGSYNEQFF
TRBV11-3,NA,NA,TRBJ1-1,TGTGCCAGCAGCTTAAAAAACACTGAAGCTTTCTTT,CASSLKNTEAFF
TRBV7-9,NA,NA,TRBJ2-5,TGTGCCAGCAGCTTCAGCCTATTGGGAGAGACCCAGTACTTC,CASSFSLLGETQYF
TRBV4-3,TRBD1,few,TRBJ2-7,TGCGCCAGCAAACCGGGACAGGGTCCCTACGAGCAGTACTTC,CASKPGQGPYEQYF
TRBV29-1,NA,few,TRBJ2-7,TGCAGCGCTGTGGCACAAGGCTACGAGCAGTACTTC,CSAVAQGYEQYF
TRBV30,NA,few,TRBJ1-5,TGTGCCTGGAGTGTAGGTGGGCCCCAGCATTTT,CAWSVGGPQHF
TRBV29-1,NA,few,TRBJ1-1,TGCAGCGCCGTACTTGCCGGGGCGGACACTGAAGCTTTCTTT,CSAVLAGADTEAFF
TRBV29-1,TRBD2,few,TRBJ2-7,TGCAGCGCCCTAGCGGGCCCCATCGAGCAGTACTTC,CSALAGPIEQYF
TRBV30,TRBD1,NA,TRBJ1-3,TGTGCCTGGAGTTCCTTCGGGACAGGGGGAAACACCATATATTTT,CAWSSFGTGGNTIYF
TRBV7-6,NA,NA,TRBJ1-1,TGTGCCAGCAGCTTAACCGGGGCCACTGAAGCTTTCTTT,CASSLTGATEAFF
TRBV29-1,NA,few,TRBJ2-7,TGCAGCGTTGAAGATAGGGGCAGGACCTACGAGCAGTACTTC,CSVEDRGRTYEQYF
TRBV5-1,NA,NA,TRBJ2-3,TGCGCCAGCAGAACGGGAAGCACAGATACGCAGTATTTT,CASRTGSTDTQYF